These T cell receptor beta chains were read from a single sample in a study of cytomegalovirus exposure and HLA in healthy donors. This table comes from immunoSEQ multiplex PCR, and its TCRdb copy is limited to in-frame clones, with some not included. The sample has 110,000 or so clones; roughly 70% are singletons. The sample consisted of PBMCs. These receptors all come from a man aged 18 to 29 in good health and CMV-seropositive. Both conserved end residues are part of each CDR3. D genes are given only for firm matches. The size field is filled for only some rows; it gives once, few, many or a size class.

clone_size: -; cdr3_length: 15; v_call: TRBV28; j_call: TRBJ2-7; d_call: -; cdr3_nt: TGTGCCAGCAGTTTAGCGGGATTAAGGGGTTACGAGCAGTACTTC; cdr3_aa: CASSLAGLRGYEQYF
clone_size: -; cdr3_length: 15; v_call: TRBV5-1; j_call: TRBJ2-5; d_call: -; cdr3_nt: TGCGCCAGCAGCTTGGCCAATTCTAGGGGAGAGACCCAGTACTTC; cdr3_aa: CASSLANSRGETQYF
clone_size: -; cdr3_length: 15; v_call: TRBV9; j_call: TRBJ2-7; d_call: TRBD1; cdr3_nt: TGTGCCAGCAGCTTACGCGGGACAGGGCCCTACGAGCAGTACTTC; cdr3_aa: CASSLRGTGPYEQYF
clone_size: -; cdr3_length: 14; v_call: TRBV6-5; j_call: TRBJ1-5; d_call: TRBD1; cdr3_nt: TGTGCCAGCAGTTACCAACAGGGGGCCCAGCCCCAGCATTTT; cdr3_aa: CASSYQQGAQPQHF
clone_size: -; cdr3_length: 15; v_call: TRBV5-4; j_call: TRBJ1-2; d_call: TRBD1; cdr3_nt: TGTGCCAGCAGCACCCGCGGGGACAGGGCGTATGGCCACACCTTC; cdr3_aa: CASSTRGDRAYGHTF
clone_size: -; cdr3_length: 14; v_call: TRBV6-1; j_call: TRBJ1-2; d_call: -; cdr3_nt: TGTGCCAGCAGTGAATTATTCGGAGGCTATGGCTACCCCTTC; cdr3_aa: CASSELFGGYGYPF
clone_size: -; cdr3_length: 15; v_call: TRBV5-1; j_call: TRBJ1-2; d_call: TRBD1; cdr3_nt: TGCGCCAGCAGCTTGGGGGACAGCCTCTTCTATGGCTACACCTTC; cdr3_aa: CASSLGDSLFYGYTF
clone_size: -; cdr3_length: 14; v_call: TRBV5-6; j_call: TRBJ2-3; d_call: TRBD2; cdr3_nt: TGTGCCAGCAGCTTGTGGGGGGGGTCAGATACGCAGTATTTT; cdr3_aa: CASSLWGGSDTQYF
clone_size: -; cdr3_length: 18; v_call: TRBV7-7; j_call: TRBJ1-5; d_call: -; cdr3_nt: TGTGCCAGCAGCCGCCCGTCGGTGATAATACCCCCATCGGGGCCCCAGCATTTT; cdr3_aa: CASSRPSVIIPPSGPQHF
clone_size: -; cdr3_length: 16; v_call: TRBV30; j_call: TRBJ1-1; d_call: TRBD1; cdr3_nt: TGTGCCTGGAGGTTCGACAGGGGGGCCGGTCGCGTTGAAGCTTTCTTT; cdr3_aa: CAWRFDRGAGRVEAFF
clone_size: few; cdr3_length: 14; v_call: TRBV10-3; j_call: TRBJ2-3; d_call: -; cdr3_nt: TGTGCCATCAGCCGGGGGACTAGCACAGATACGCAGTATTTT; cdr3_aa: CAISRGTSTDTQYF
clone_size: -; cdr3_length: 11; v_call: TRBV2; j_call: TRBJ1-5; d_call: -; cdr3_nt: TGTGCCAGCAGTGGGGGCCAGCCCCAGCATTTT; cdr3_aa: CASSGGQPQHF